The present TCR beta chain was sequenced within a study of blood T cell repertoires in COVID-19. Study-level background: Italy, Spain and the United States were the sources of the convalescent and acute COVID-19 samples. Sample material is recorded as cDNA or gDNA derived from T cells, B-cell-depleted T cells, or PBMCs.

There are 13 residues in the CDR3. The V segment lost 2 bases and the J segment 3 bases; nucleotides outside the gene matches: 4. Germline V gene sequence: CDR1 SQVTM, CDR2 ANQGSEA. The authors' processing: Amplification from reference gene primers served as the basis for estimated nucleated cell counts. This table comes from immunoSEQ multiplex PCR, and its TCRdb copy is limited to in-frame clones, with some not included. V, J and clone size were drawn from that table, and D and trimming were deduced from the DNA. This table has 180,000 or so clones, roughly 88% appearing once. The chain combines TRBV29-1 with TRBJ2-7, with TRBD1 identical over 7 bases. This receptor was identified in a human donor with active or convalescent COVID-19. The donor label of this sample is uncertain. The specimen was peripheral blood. In DNA, the CDR3 is TGCAGCGTTGAAACAGGGGATTTCTACGAGCAGTACTTC. Its translation: CSVETGDFYEQYF.